This T cell receptor beta chain was identified in a study of blood T cells in healthy people across ages. Overall study findings and caveats: Strong correlation linked observed beta diversity and percent naive T cells. Unsorted PBMCs blocked a conclusive comparison of naive and antigen-experienced cells.

CDR1 MNHEY and CDR2 SMNVEV come from the germline V gene (reference sequence). Trimming took off 5 bases at V and 6 bases at J, with 14 bases between the two ends. The CDR3 has 13 amino acids. This clonotype has a count of ten or more. The antigen remains undetermined. Isolation per sample recovered at least 6.5 million PBMCs. Then a second PCR, running about 6 to 12 cycles, was carried out with a sample-barcoded 5' primer and a J-beta primer mix. TCRdb used MiXCR to reprocess the 5' RACE reads, holding one entry per CDR3 protein. The data contain some 1.5 million distinct CDR3 sequences, 28% of them singletons.

The chain recombines TRBV27 with TRBJ2-7, with unresolved D. Sample: blood. This receptor was taken from a woman aged 25-40 years in good health. The CDR3 DNA sequence: TGTGCCAGCAGTATCAAAATCGGATCCGAGCAGTACTTC. Translation: CASSIKIGSEQYF.